This TCR beta chain was identified during a study of blood T cell repertoires in COVID-19. For the study at large: The United States, Italy and Spain supplied acute and convalescent COVID-19 samples. From T cells, B-cell-depleted T cells, or PBMCs came the material, which was cDNA or gDNA.

This clone was found once. Patients from Seattle were sampled longitudinally, starting during active infection. Generated by immunoSEQ multiplex PCR, the TCRdb table keeps only in-frame clones and is missing some. The profile shows fewer than 350,000 clones, 70% to 90% of them singletons. V shed 2 bases, J shed 2 bases, and the junction held 13 bases outside the gene matches. Per germline, CDR1 SGHNT and CDR2 YENEEA. CDR3 length: 19 residues. The V call is TRBV11-3, the J call TRBJ2-2, with 8 bases lining up with TRBD2. Material: peripheral blood. This clonotype was obtained from a woman aged 25 to 39 with COVID-19, enrolled during active disease. The CDR3 here is CASSLYPTGRGANTGELFF. In DNA form, the CDR3 reads TGTGCCAGCAGCTTATACCCCACCGGGCGGGGGGCCAACACCGGGGAGCTGTTTTTT.